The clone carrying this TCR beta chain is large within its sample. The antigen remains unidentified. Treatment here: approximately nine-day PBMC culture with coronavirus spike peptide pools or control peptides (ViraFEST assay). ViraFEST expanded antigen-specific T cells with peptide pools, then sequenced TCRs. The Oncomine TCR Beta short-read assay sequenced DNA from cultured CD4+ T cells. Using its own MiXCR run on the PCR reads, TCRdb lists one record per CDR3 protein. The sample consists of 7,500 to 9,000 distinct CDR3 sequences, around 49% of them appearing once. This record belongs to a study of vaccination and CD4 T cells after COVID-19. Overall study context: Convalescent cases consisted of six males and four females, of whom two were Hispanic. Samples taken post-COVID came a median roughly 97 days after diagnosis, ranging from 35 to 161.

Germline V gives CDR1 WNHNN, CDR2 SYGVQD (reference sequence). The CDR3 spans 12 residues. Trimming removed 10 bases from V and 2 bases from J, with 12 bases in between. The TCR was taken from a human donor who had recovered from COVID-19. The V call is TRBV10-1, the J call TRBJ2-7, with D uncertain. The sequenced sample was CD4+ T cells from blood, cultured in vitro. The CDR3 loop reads CAKPTAAYEQYF. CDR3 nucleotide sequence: TGCGCCAAGCCGACGGCGGCCTACGAGCAGTACTTC.